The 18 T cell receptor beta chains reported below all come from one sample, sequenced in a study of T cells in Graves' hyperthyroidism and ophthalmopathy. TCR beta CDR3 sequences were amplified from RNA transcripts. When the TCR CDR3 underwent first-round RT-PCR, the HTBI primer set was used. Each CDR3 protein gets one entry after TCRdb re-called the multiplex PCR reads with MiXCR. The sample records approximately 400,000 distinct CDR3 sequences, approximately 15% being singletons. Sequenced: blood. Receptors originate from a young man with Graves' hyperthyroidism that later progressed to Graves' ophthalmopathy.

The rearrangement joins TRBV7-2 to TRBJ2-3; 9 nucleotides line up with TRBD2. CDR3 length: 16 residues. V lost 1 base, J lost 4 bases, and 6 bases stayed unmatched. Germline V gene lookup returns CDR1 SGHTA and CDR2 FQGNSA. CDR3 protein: CASSLVGGGAPDTQYF. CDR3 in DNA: TGTGCCAGCAGCTTAGTAGGCGGGGGGGCCCCAGATACGCAGTATTTT.

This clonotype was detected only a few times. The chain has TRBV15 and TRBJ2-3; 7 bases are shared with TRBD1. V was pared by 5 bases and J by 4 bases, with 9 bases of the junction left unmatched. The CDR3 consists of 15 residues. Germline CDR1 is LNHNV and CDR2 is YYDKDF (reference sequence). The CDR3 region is CATSFRTGRADTQYF. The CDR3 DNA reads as TGTGCCACCAGCTTCCGGACAGGTCGGGCAGATACGCAGTATTTT. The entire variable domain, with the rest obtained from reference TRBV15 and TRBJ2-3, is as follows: DAMVIQNPRYQVTQFGKPVTLSCSQTLNHNVMYWYQQKSSQAPKLLFHYYDKDFNNEADTPDNFQSRRPNTSFCFLDIRSPGLGDTAMYLCATSFRTGRADTQYFGPGTRLTVL.

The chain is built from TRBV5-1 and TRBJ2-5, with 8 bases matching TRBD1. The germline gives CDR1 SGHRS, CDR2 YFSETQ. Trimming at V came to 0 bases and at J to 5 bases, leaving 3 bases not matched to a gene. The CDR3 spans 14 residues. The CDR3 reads CASSLETGGETQYF. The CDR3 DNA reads TGCGCCAGCAGCTTGGAAACAGGGGGGGAGACCCAGTACTTC.

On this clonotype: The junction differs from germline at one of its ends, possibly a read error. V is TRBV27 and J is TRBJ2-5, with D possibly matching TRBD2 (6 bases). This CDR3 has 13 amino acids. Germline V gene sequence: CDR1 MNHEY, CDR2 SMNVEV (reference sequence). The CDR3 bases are TGTGCCAGCAGTTTCGGGACTTTCGAGACCCAGCACTTC. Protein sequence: CASSFGTFETQHF.

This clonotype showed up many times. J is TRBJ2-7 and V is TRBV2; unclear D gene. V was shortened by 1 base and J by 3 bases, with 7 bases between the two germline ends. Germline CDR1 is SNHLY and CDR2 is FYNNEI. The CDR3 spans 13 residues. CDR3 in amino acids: CASSEVGGYEQYF. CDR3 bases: TGTGCCAGCAGTGAAGTGGGTGGCTACGAGCAGTACTTC.

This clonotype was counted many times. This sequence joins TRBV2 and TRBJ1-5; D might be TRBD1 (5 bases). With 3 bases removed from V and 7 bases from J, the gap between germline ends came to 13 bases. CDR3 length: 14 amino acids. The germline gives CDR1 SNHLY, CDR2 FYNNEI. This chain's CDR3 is CASSDWLRGQPQHF. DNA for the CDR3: TGTGCCAGCAGTGATTGGTTAAGGGGCCAGCCCCAGCATTTT. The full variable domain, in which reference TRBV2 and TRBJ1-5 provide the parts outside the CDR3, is EPEVTQTPSHQVTQMGQEVILRCVPISNHLYFYWYRQILGQKVEFLVSFYNNEISEKSEIFDDQFSVERPDGSNFTLKIRSTKLEDSAMYFCASSDWLRGQPQHFGDGTRLSIL.

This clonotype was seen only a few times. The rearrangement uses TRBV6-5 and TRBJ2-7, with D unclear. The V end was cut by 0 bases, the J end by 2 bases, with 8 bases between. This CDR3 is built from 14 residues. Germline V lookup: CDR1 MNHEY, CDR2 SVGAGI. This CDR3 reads CASSYSARAYEQYF. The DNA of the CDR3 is TGTGCCAGCAGTTACTCGGCCAGAGCCTACGAGCAGTACTTC.

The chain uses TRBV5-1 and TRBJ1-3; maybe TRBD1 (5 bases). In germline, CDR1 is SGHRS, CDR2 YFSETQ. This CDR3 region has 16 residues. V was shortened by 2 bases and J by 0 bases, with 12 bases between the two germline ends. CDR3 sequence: CASSLIGAFSGNTIYF. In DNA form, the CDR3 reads TGCGCCAGCAGCTTAATAGGGGCCTTCTCTGGAAACACCATATATTTT.

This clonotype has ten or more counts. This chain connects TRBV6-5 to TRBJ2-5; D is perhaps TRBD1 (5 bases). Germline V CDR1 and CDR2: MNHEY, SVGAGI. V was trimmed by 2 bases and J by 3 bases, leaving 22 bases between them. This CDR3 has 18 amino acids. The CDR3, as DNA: TGTGCCAGCAGTTACCCAAGTCTCGGCAGGGATGTGAAAGAGACCCAGTACTTC. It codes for CASSYPSLGRDVKETQYF.

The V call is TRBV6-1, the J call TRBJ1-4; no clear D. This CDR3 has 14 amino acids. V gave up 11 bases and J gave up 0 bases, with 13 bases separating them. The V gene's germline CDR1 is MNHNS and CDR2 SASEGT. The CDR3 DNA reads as TGTGCCGGGTCGGCGATAACAACTAATGAAAAACTGTTTTTT. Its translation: CAGSAITTNEKLFF.

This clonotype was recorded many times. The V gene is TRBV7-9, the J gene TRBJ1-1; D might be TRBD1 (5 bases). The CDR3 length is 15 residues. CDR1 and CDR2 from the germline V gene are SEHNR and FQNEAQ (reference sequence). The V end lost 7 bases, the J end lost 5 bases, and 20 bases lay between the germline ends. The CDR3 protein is CASTLGGGLSTEAFF. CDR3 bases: TGTGCCAGCACCCTTGGGGGAGGGCTGAGTACTGAAGCTTTCTTT.

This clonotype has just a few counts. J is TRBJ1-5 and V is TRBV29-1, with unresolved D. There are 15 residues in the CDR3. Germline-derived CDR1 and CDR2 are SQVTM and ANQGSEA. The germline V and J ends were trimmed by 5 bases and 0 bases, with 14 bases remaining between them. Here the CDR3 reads CSVRLSESSNQPQHF. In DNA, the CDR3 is TGCAGCGTTCGGTTATCAGAAAGTAGCAATCAGCCCCAGCATTTT.

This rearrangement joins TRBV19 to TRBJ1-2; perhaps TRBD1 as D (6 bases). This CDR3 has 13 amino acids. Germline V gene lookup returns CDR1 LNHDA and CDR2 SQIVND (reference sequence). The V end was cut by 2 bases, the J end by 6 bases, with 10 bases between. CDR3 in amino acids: CASSITRDNGYTF. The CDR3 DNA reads TGTGCCAGTAGTATAACAAGGGACAATGGCTACACCTTC. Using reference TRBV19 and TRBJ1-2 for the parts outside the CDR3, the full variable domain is DGGITQSPKYLFRKEGQNVTLSCEQNLNHDAMYWYRQDPGQGLRLIYYSQIVNDFQKGDIAEGYSVSREKKESFPLTVTSAQKNPTAFYLCASSITRDNGYTFGSGTRLTVV.

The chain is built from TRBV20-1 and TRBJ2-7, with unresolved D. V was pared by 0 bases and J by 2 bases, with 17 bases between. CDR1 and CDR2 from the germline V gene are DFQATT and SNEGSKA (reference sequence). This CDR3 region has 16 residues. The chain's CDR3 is CSARDLGRQSPYEQYF. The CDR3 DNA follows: TGCAGTGCTAGAGATCTCGGAAGGCAATCCCCCTACGAGCAGTACTTC.

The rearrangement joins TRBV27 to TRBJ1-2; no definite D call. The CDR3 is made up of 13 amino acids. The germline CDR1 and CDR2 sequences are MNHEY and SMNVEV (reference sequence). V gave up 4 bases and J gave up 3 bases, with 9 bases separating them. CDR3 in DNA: TGTGCCAGCAGTTACCTAAGGGACTATGGCTACACCTTC. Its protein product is CASSYLRDYGYTF.

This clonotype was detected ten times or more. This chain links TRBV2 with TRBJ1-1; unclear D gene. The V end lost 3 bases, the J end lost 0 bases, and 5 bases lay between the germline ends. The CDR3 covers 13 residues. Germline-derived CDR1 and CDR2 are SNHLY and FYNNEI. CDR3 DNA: TGTGCCAGCAGTGATTACTTGAACACTGAAGCTTTCTTT. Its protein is CASSDYLNTEAFF.

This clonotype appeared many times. This CDR3 reads CASRRDSQDTQYF. The CDR3 DNA reads as TGTGCCAGTCGCCGGGACTCCCAGGATACGCAGTATTTT. V usage is TRBV11-1 and J usage is TRBJ2-3; TRBD2 might be the D (6 bases). Deletions cut 9 bases from V and 6 bases from J, with 16 bases between. The CDR3 runs 13 residues. The germline CDR1 and CDR2 sequences are SGHAT and FQDESV (reference sequence).

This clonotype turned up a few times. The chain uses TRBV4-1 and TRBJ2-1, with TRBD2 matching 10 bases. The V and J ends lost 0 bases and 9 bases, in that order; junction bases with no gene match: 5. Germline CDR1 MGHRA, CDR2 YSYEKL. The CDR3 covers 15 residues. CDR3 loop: CASSQDSLAGVEQFF. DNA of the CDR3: TGCGCCAGCAGCCAAGATAGTCTAGCGGGGGTTGAGCAGTTCTTC.